This T cell receptor (beta chain) came from a study of cytotoxic CD8 clonotypes in ibrutinib-treated CLL. Study-wide background: Patients: about 11 relapsed/refractory, approximately 16 treatment-naive, some 18 IGHV unmutated.

The ends lost 5 bases at V and 4 bases at J; junction bases unmatched: 11. CDR3 length: 16 residues. Germline values: CDR1 SGHTA, CDR2 FQGNSA. In its sample, this clone was seen once. The table came from immunoSEQ multiplex PCR; TCRdb's copy has only in-frame clones and leaves some out. This sample has some 170,000 clones; roughly 90% occur once, and the top ten carry 3% to 3.5%. This sample comprised PBMCs, obtained at disease progression, from a patient treated with ibrutinib. The TCR was taken from a human donor with chronic lymphocytic leukemia. The rearrangement joins TRBV7-2 to TRBJ2-5, with TRBD1 matching over 9 bases. For the CDR3, the DNA is TGTGCCAGCAGCATGAGAAGGACAGGGGAGGGAGAGACCCAGTACTTC. The encoded protein is CASSMRRTGEGETQYF.